A single sample gave rise to the 23 T cell receptor beta chains below, sequenced in a study of blood T cell repertoires in COVID-19. Produced via immunoSEQ multiplex PCR; TCRdb's table is partial and in-frame only. Among about 270,000 clones listed, 85% to 95% were seen once. The sample consisted of PBMCs or T cells enriched from blood (not recorded which). The receptors originated from a man aged 35 to 55 who had been exposed to COVID-19.

The chain employs TRBV5-1 and TRBJ2-3; TRBD1 matches at 8 bases. CDR3 length: 14 residues. Trimming at V came to 5 bases and at J to 4 bases, leaving 6 bases not matched to a gene. Germline V gene data show CDR1 as SGHRS and CDR2 as YFSETQ. The CDR3 coding sequence is TGCGCCAGCAGTCCCGGACAGGGCGCAGATACGCAGTATTTT. Translating gives CASSPGQGADTQYF. Using reference TRBV5-1 and TRBJ2-3 for the parts outside the CDR3, the full variable domain is KAGVTQTPRYLIKTRGQQVTLSCSPISGHRSVSWYQQTPGQGLQFLFEYFSETQRNKGNFPGRFSGRQFSNSRSEMNVSTLELGDSALYLCASSPGQGADTQYFGPGTRLTVL.

CDR3: CASSYTGTGLYGYTF. In DNA, the CDR3 is TGTGCCAGCAGTTACACAGGGACAGGGCTTTATGGCTACACCTTC. The rearrangement joins TRBV6-5 to TRBJ1-2; TRBD1 agrees at 9 bases. The V gene end was trimmed by 2 bases and the J gene end by 5 bases; junction bases not matched to a gene: 6. Germline CDR1 reads MNHEY; CDR2 reads SVGAGI. The CDR3 contains 15 residues.

The chain is built from TRBV12-3 or TRBV12-4 and TRBJ1-6; D is undetermined. The CDR3 spans 12 residues. V dropped 6 bases and J dropped 8 bases, with 8 bases sitting between them. The CDR3 here is CASRGPDSPLHF. CDR3 in DNA: TGTGCCAGCAGGGGCCCTGATTCACCCCTCCACTTT.

This rearrangement joins TRBV12-3 or TRBV12-4 to TRBJ1-1; D is undetermined. The CDR3 runs 13 residues. V lost 3 bases and J 4 bases, leaving 9 bases between the germline ends. The CDR3 DNA sequence: TGTGCCAGCAGTTTGTCCGGGATCACTGAAGCTTTCTTT. Protein sequence: CASSLSGITEAFF.

The genes are TRBV18 and TRBJ2-2; 13 bases agree with TRBD2. Per the germline V gene, CDR1 is KGHSH and CDR2 is LQKENI. V shed 6 bases and J 6 bases; nucleotides not matched to a gene: 7. This CDR3 is built from 16 residues. The chain's CDR3 is CASSPGLAGNAGELFF. The CDR3 nucleotides are TGTGCCAGCTCTCCGGGACTAGCGGGAAACGCCGGGGAGCTGTTTTTT.

This chain links TRBV5-4 with TRBJ2-7, with 8 nucleotides matching TRBD1. V lost 4 bases to trimming and J lost 2 bases; unmatched junction nucleotides: 8. The V gene's germline CDR1 is SGHNT and CDR2 YYREEE (reference sequence). The CDR3 runs to 15 residues. The DNA for the CDR3 is TGTGCCAGCAGCGGGGGACAGGAAAAGACCTACGAGCAGTACTTC. Translation: CASSGGQEKTYEQYF.

Only one count was recorded for this clone. V usage is TRBV5-1 and J usage is TRBJ2-1, with D maybe TRBD1 (6 bases). V was clipped by 2 bases and J by 4 bases, with 13 bases between them. Germline values: CDR1 SGHRS, CDR2 YFSETQ. CDR3 length equals 15 residues. The DNA of the CDR3 is TGCGCCAGCAGCTTCGGGACACCCTTATACAATGAGCAGTTCTTC. Translation gives CASSFGTPLYNEQFF.

This sequence joins TRBV28 and TRBJ1-5; D unclear. Germline CDR1 reads MDHEN; CDR2 reads SYDVKM. V was clipped by 5 bases and J by 3 bases, with 11 bases between them. This CDR3 has 14 residues. The CDR3 region has the DNA TGTGCCAGCAGTCTACGGAACTACAATCAGCCCCAGCATTTT. Protein sequence: CASSLRNYNQPQHF.

The rearrangement links TRBV7-3 to TRBJ2-2, with 7 bases that match TRBD2. The junction had 4 bases not matched to a gene; V was cut back by 2 bases and J by 7 bases. The CDR3 spans 14 residues. Germline V gene data show CDR1 as SGHTA and CDR2 as FQGTGA. Written as DNA, the CDR3 is TGTGCCAGCAGCTTAGCGGGAGTTTTCGGGGAGCTGTTTTTT. Its protein is CASSLAGVFGELFF.

V usage is TRBV7-9 and J usage is TRBJ2-1; TRBD2 matches 7 bases. The CDR3 runs 14 residues. V was clipped by 5 bases and J by 6 bases; unmatched bases: 7. Germline V gene sequence: CDR1 SEHNR, CDR2 FQNEAQ (reference sequence). The CDR3 DNA reads as TGTGCCAGCAGCCCCCAACTAGCGATCAATGAGCAGTTCTTC. It yields the protein CASSPQLAINEQFF.

This clone has just one count. The chain joins TRBV6-1 to TRBJ1-4; D is unresolved. Per germline, CDR1 MNHNS and CDR2 SASEGT. The CDR3 runs to 14 residues. V was trimmed by 1 base and J by 8 bases, leaving 11 bases between them. The DNA of the CDR3 is TGTGCCAGCAGTGAAGACGGGATAGGGGAAAAACTGTTTTTT. It translates to CASSEDGIGEKLFF.

The J gene is TRBJ1-6, the V gene TRBV5-6, with D unclear. The V gene's germline CDR1 is SGHDT and CDR2 YYEEEE. CDR3 length equals 15 residues. The V and J ends lost 1 base and 7 bases respectively, with 12 bases between them. This chain's CDR3 is CASSLMRVGNSPLHF. The CDR3 DNA is TGTGCCAGCAGCTTGATGAGGGTAGGCAATTCACCCCTCCACTTT.

The J gene is TRBJ1-2, the V gene TRBV28, with 8 bases that match TRBD1. Germline lookup yields CDR1 MDHEN and CDR2 SYDVKM. This CDR3 comprises 16 residues. With 4 bases clipped from V and 5 bases from J, the junction kept 12 bases outside the gene matches. The CDR3 nucleotides are TGTGCCAGCAGTTCCACTACAGGGGGAAAAGTTTATGGCTACACCTTC. Its translation is CASSSTTGGKVYGYTF.

The CDR3 region is CASSFPEETGFYGYTF. The DNA for the CDR3 is TGTGCCAGCAGTTTTCCCGAAGAGACAGGGTTCTATGGCTACACCTTC. The rearrangement joins TRBV28 to TRBJ1-2, with 7 bases matching TRBD1. With 3 bases clipped from V and 4 bases from J, the junction kept 11 bases outside the gene matches. The CDR3 has 16 amino acids. Germline loops: CDR1 MDHEN, CDR2 SYDVKM.

This chain links TRBV7-3 with TRBJ2-2; 8 bases agree with TRBD2. Trimming at V came to 2 bases and at J to 1 base, leaving 3 bases not matched to a gene. Germline CDR1 SGHTA, CDR2 FQGTGA. The CDR3 covers 16 residues. CDR3 sequence reads: CASSLVTSGNTGELFF. Here the CDR3 DNA reads TGTGCCAGCAGCTTAGTCACTAGCGGGAACACCGGGGAGCTGTTTTTT.

This clone has just one count. The chain joins TRBV4-1 to TRBJ1-4; TRBD1 matches 8 bases. CDR1 and CDR2 (germline): MGHRA, YSYEKL. Trimming cost V 1 base and J 8 bases; bases outside gene matches: 15. The CDR3 runs 18 residues. As DNA, the CDR3 is TGCGCCAGCAGCCAAGGAGGGGCAGGGGGCCATTTAGGCGAAAAACTGTTTTTT. Encoded protein: CASSQGGAGGHLGEKLFF.

The gene calls are TRBV6-6 and TRBJ1-2; the D is unclear. The V end lost 2 bases, the J end lost 7 bases, and 14 bases lay between the germline ends. The CDR3 sequence is 14 residues long. Germline V gene data show CDR1 as MNHNY and CDR2 as SVGAGI (reference sequence). CDR3 in amino acids: CASSYQEAGRGYTF. CDR3 DNA sequence: TGTGCCAGCAGTTACCAGGAGGCAGGACGTGGCTACACCTTC.

The chain is built from TRBV7-2 and TRBJ2-2; tentative D call: TRBD2 (5 bases). Germline CDR1 reads SGHTA; CDR2 reads FQGNSA. V lost 4 bases and J 6 bases, leaving 12 bases between the germline ends. The CDR3 extends over 14 amino acids. In DNA, the CDR3 is TGTGCCAGCAGCTCCGGGGTTGCGTCCGGGGAGCTGTTTTTT. Its protein is CASSSGVASGELFF.

The chain has TRBV4-1 and TRBJ2-7; a weak D match, TRBD1 (6 bases). V was pared by 0 bases and J by 9 bases, with 21 bases between. The CDR3 has 16 amino acids. Germline V gene sequence: CDR1 MGHRA, CDR2 YSYEKL. This CDR3 is CASSQDDRTGRRRQYF. CDR3 bases: TGCGCCAGCAGCCAAGATGACAGGACGGGCCGACGGAGGCAGTACTTC.

This chain links TRBV29-1 with TRBJ2-5; a possible D gene is TRBD2 (5 bases). V was pared by 3 bases and J by 5 bases, with 25 bases between. This CDR3 region has 17 residues. Germline V gives CDR1 SQVTM, CDR2 ANQGSEA. CDR3 sequence reads: CSVEYAAHYTGGETQYF. CDR3 bases: TGCAGCGTTGAGTATGCCGCTCACTACACGGGCGGGGAGACCCAGTACTTC.

V gene TRBV5-4 combines with J gene TRBJ2-5, with 10 bases lining up with TRBD1. The V gene's germline CDR1 is SGHNT and CDR2 YYREEE (reference sequence). The trim removed 4 bases at V and 5 bases at J, leaving 5 bases unmatched. The CDR3 is 14 residues long. The CDR3 DNA is TGTGCCAGCAGCACCCGACAGGGGGCGGAGACCCAGTACTTC. Its protein is CASSTRQGAETQYF.

V is TRBV19 and J is TRBJ2-2, with D hard to call. V was shortened by 6 bases and J by 2 bases, with 10 bases between the two germline ends. The CDR3 extends over 14 amino acids. The germline V gene has CDR1 LNHDA and CDR2 SQIVND (reference sequence). This chain's CDR3 is CASRLYYNTGELFF. The DNA of the CDR3 is TGTGCCAGTAGACTATACTATAACACCGGGGAGCTGTTTTTT. Filled out from reference TRBV19 and TRBJ2-2, the complete variable domain reads DGGITQSPKYLFRKEGQNVTLSCEQNLNHDAMYWYRQDPGQGLRLIYYSQIVNDFQKGDIAEGYSVSREKKESFPLTVTSAQKNPTAFYLCASRLYYNTGELFFGEGSRLTVL.

V is TRBV14 and J is TRBJ2-3; the D gene is possibly TRBD2 (5 bases). The CDR3 loop spans 14 amino acids. V shed 6 bases and J shed 0 bases, with 10 bases lying between them. The germline CDR1 and CDR2 sequences are SGHDN and FVKESK. The CDR3 protein is CASRQRTSTDTQYF. CDR3 sequence (DNA): TGTGCCAGCAGACAGAGGACTAGCACAGATACGCAGTATTTT.